This paragraph reports one TCR beta chain. One junction end disagrees with the germline gene, perhaps due to a read error. Using immunoSEQ multiplex PCR, the repertoire was profiled, and TCRdb retains in-frame clones only, with some absent. The table has 150,000 to 200,000 clones, about four fifths seen once. The data belong to a study of blood T cell repertoires in COVID-19. Study-level background: T cells, B-cell-depleted T cells, or PBMCs provided the cDNA or gDNA that served as material.

The CDR3 sequence is 18 residues long. Germline-derived CDR1 and CDR2 are MNHEY and SMNVEV (reference sequence). Sequencing was carried out using peripheral blood. This TCR derives from a woman in her thirties or forties with acute or convalescent COVID-19. The J gene is TRBJ1-6, the V gene TRBV27, with D possibly matching TRBD1 (5 bases). CDR3 amino acids: CACSTGSELSSYNSPLHF. CDR3 nucleotide sequence: TGTGCCTGCAGTACAGGTTCAGAACTGAGCTCCTATAATTCACCCCTCCACTTT.